This TCR beta chain was obtained from a study of regulatory T cells in long-lasting Graves disease. The CDR3 covers 13 residues. Germline-derived CDR1 and CDR2 are WNHNN and SYGVQD (reference sequence). V was clipped by 6 bases and J by 6 bases; unmatched bases: 7. This clonotype has a handful of counts. In building TCR beta libraries, iRepertoire HTBI primers were used together with Arm-PCR of CDR3 regions. TCRdb re-derived calls from the multiplex PCR reads in MiXCR, one entry per CDR3 protein. The sample consists of about 400,000 distinct CDR3 sequences, roughly 20% of them appearing once. Documented time point: persistent/refractory GD, antithyroid drugs over 5 years with positive TRAb. Isolated PBMC RNA provided the starting material for the TCR library.

The V and J genes are TRBV10-1 and TRBJ1-1; 7 bases map to TRBD1. The material sequenced was peripheral blood mononuclear cells (PBMCs), taken when the disease was refractory, from a patient treated with antithyroid drugs. The TCR comes from a female donor with Graves disease. The CDR3 region is CASRESQGAEAFF. The CDR3 nucleotides are TGCGCCAGCAGAGAATCCCAGGGGGCTGAAGCTTTCTTT.